These T cell receptor beta chains were read from a single sample in a study of T cells after yellow fever vaccination. TCRdb itself ran the 5' RACE reads through MiXCR, one entry per CDR3 protein. The data contain about 220,000 distinct CDR3 sequences, around 6.7% of them singletons. Specimen: CD4+ T cells sorted from PBMCs, collected on the day of the yellow fever booster vaccination. The receptors were gathered from a young man who received the YFV17D yellow fever vaccine. Both conserved end residues are part of each CDR3. Fields, in order: CDR3 protein, CDR3 length, V gene, J gene.

CASSLATGTGVYNEQFF	17	TRBV7-2	TRBJ2-1
CASSDRTQFSPLPYF	15	TRBV7-2	TRBJ2-7
CASSSARGDGTYEQYF	16	TRBV7-2	TRBJ2-7
CASSPRGDRQNQPQHF	16	TRBV18	TRBJ1-5
CSARSRGPDTQYF	13	TRBV20-1	TRBJ2-3
CASRHSGGRGNTEAFF	16	TRBV12-3/TRBV12-4	TRBJ1-1
CASSDTGTVYEQYF	14	TRBV7-2	TRBJ2-7
CASSAGQGQTGELFF	15	TRBV5-1	TRBJ2-2
CASSQSRGNEQFF	13	TRBV4-2	TRBJ2-1
CASSSRGDGFNEQFF	15	TRBV5-5	TRBJ2-1
CASSSSGRTDTQYF	14	TRBV5-1	TRBJ2-3
CASSYGQTNTEAFF	14	TRBV5-1	TRBJ1-1
CAISPYRDMNTEAFF	15	TRBV5-1	TRBJ1-1
CASGRGTYEQYF	12	TRBV12-3/TRBV12-4	TRBJ2-7
CASSPGVSGSFEQFF	15	TRBV7-8	TRBJ2-1
CASSLRGVYQPQHF	14	TRBV12-3/TRBV12-4	TRBJ1-5
CASRGGGQQETQYF	14	TRBV5-1	TRBJ2-5
CASSYSAGLAGAVNEQYF	18	TRBV6-5	TRBJ2-7
CASTPGTGNTGELFF	15	TRBV6-4	TRBJ2-2
CSASGWGGRSSEETQYF	17	TRBV20-1	TRBJ2-5
CSVEGGTETYEQYF	14	TRBV29-1	TRBJ2-7
CASPRWEAGTGEGKDTQYF	19	TRBV6-2/TRBV6-3	TRBJ2-3
CSARPWGSSYNEQFF	15	TRBV20-1	TRBJ2-1
CAASGSVFNEQFF	13	TRBV27	TRBJ2-1
CASRLAGVLTGELFF	15	TRBV7-8	TRBJ2-2
CASSFVRDPVYQPQHF	16	TRBV7-7	TRBJ1-5
CASTIPGQGDTEAFF	15	TRBV7-8	TRBJ1-1
CASSFAGLTEAFF	13	TRBV12-3/TRBV12-4	TRBJ1-1
CASSLEQGALYEQYF	15	TRBV7-8	TRBJ2-7
CASSIPGLAGGSSYEQYF	18	TRBV7-2	TRBJ2-7
CACSQDLGILGANVLTF	17	TRBV3-1	TRBJ2-6
CSAKQGMNTEAFF	13	TRBV20-1	TRBJ1-1
CASSLIRSYEQYF	13	TRBV28	TRBJ2-7
CAWSDPVSTGNTGELFF	17	TRBV30	TRBJ2-2
CASSQSNLRDRVDNEQFF	18	TRBV23-1	TRBJ2-1
CASSSSYMNTEAFF	14	TRBV7-2	TRBJ1-1